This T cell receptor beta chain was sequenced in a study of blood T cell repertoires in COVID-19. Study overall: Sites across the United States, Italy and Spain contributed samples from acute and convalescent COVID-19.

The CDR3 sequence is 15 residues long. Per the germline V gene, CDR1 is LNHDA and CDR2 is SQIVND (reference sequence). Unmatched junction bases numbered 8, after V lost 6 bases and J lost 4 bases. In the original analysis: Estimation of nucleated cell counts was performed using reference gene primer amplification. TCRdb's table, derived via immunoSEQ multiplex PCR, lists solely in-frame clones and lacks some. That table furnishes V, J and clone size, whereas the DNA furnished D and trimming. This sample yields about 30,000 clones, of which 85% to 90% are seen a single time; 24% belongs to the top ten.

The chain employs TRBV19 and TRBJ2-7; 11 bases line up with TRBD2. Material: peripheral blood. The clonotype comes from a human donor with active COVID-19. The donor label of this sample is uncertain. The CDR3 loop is CASRQTSGSPYEQYF. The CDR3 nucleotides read TGTGCCAGTAGACAAACTAGCGGGAGTCCTTACGAGCAGTACTTC.